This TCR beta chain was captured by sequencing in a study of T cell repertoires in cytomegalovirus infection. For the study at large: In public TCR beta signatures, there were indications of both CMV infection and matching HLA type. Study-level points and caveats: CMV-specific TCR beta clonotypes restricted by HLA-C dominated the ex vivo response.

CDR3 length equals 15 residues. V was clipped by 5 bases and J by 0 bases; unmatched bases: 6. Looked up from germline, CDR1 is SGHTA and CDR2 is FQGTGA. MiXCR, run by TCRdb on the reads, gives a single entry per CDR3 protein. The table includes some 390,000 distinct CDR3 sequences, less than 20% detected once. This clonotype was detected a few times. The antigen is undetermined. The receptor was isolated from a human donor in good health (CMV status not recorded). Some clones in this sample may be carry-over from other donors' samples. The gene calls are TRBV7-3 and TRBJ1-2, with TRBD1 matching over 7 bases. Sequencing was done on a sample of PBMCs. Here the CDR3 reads CASSPRGAANYGYTF. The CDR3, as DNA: TGTGCCAGCAGCCCCAGGGGGGCAGCTAACTATGGCTACACCTTC.